The 29 T cell receptor beta chains in this list originate from one sample, sequenced in a study of monozygotic twins with inflammatory bowel disease. Each CDR3 protein gets one entry in TCRdb, which reprocessed the 5' RACE reads and gives no DNA. The sample features approximately 150,000 distinct CDR3 sequences, with roughly 2.5% in its top ten. Material: blood. Receptors originate from a human donor with ulcerative colitis or Crohn's disease, or a healthy co-twin of an affected twin (not recorded which).

The rearrangement joins TRBV7-2 to TRBJ1-1; TCRdb's assignment of TRBD1 cannot be checked, as there is no DNA. The germline gives CDR1 SGHTA, CDR2 FQGNSA. This CDR3 has 15 residues. This CDR3 is CASSLGGQGYTEAFF.

CDR3 sequence: CASRNLNTGELFF. The gene calls are TRBV6-2 or TRBV6-3 and TRBJ2-2. The CDR3 is 13 amino acids. CDR1 and CDR2 from the germline V gene are MNHEY and SVGEGT.

The chain combines TRBV7-8 with TRBJ2-7; as DNA is missing, the TRBD2 call by TCRdb cannot be tested. Germline loops: CDR1 SGHVS, CDR2 FQNEAQ. CDR3 length equals 12 residues. The CDR3 spells CASSLGPTEKYF. The full variable domain, in which reference TRBV7-8 and TRBJ2-7 provide the parts outside the CDR3, is GAGVSQSPRYKVAKRGQDVALRCDPISGHVSLFWYQQALGQGPEFLTYFQNEAQLDKSGLPSDRFFAERPEGSVSTLKIQRTQQEDSAVYLCASSLGPTEKYFGPGTRLTVT.

The rearrangement links TRBV7-3 to TRBJ1-1. Germline CDR1 and CDR2: SGHTA and FQGTGA. This CDR3 has 13 amino acids. CDR3 amino acids: CASSLSLYTEAFF.

The chain links TRBV20-1 to TRBJ2-5; checking the TCRdb D call of TRBD1 is not possible without DNA. The germline CDR1 and CDR2 sequences are DFQATT and SNEGSKA (reference sequence). This CDR3 contains 13 residues. This CDR3 is CSAKKGQQETQYF.

The J gene is TRBJ1-3, the V gene TRBV4-3; absent DNA, TCRdb's TRBD1 call cannot be checked. The CDR3 loop spans 16 amino acids. Germline V gives CDR1 LGHNA, CDR2 YSLEER. The CDR3 loop is CASSQDPGFPGNTIYF.

The chain combines TRBV9 with TRBJ2-3. The CDR3 totals 17 residues. Germline V lookup: CDR1 SGDLS, CDR2 YYNGEE. CDR3 residues: CASSVYHSGASTDTQYF. Full variable domain (missing parts from reference TRBV9 and TRBJ2-3): DSGVTQTPKHLITATGQRVTLRCSPRSGDLSVYWYQQSLDQGLQFLIQYYNGEERAKGNILERFSAQQFPDLHSELNLSSLELGDSALYFCASSVYHSGASTDTQYFGPGTRLTVL.

This chain connects TRBV7-2 to TRBJ1-3. The germline V gene has CDR1 SGHTA and CDR2 FQGNSA. This CDR3 spans 16 amino acids. CDR3 sequence reads: CASSPRSSTSGNTIYF.

This chain uses TRBV28 with TRBJ1-6; the D call of TRBD1 rests on TCRdb alone, since no DNA is present to check it. Per germline, CDR1 MDHEN and CDR2 SYDVKM. CDR3 size: 15 residues. CDR3 residues: CASSPLRGSWSPLHF.

V and J are TRBV4-3 and TRBJ2-3; TCRdb outputs TRBD1, but without DNA this stays unchecked. Germline CDR1 reads LGHNA; CDR2 reads YSLEER. The CDR3 runs 18 residues. Here the CDR3 reads CASSQEGGGGASTDTQYF.

The chain couples TRBV5-8 to TRBJ2-1; TCRdb designates TRBD1, a call that cannot be tested without DNA. Germline V gene data show CDR1 as SGHTS and CDR2 as YDEGEE. The CDR3 totals 12 residues. The CDR3 here is CASSSTGLWWFF.

V and J are TRBV18 and TRBJ2-7; no DNA is available, so the TRBD1 call from TCRdb remains unchecked. Germline V gives CDR1 KGHSH, CDR2 LQKENI. The CDR3 is 15 residues long. CDR3 protein: CASSPRPEKFYEQYF.

V usage is TRBV27 and J usage is TRBJ2-7; TCRdb calls TRBD1, which cannot be checked without DNA. Germline V CDR1 and CDR2: MNHEY, SMNVEV (reference sequence). This CDR3 has 18 residues. This chain's CDR3 is CASSYGFQGGVSSYEQYF.

V and J are TRBV24-1 and TRBJ2-5; lacking DNA, the TRBD1 call made by TCRdb goes unchecked. This CDR3 is 14 amino acids long. CDR1 and CDR2 from the germline V gene are KGHDR and SFDVKD. CDR3 amino acids: CATSDPRGLETQYF.

This chain connects TRBV20-1 to TRBJ1-5. CDR3 length: 14 amino acids. Germline V gene data show CDR1 as DFQATT and CDR2 as SNEGSKA (reference sequence). CDR3 loop: CSAYRISSNQPQHF.

The gene calls are TRBV9 and TRBJ2-3; TCRdb names TRBD2, which stays unverified in the absence of DNA. The CDR3 totals 18 residues. CDR1 and CDR2 from the germline V gene are SGDLS and YYNGEE. The CDR3 protein is CASSVAASGGGRTDTQYF.

The chain combines TRBV24-1 with TRBJ2-7. Per the germline V gene, CDR1 is KGHDR and CDR2 is SFDVKD. The CDR3 loop spans 13 amino acids. CDR3 sequence reads: CATSDLPMGEQYF.

The chain joins TRBV20-1 to TRBJ2-7; without DNA, the TCRdb call of TRBD1 cannot be checked. The CDR3 runs 13 residues. The V gene's germline CDR1 is DFQATT and CDR2 SNEGSKA (reference sequence). CDR3: CSARSDTSYEQYF.

J is TRBJ1-6 and V is TRBV4-3. The CDR3 is made up of 15 amino acids. CDR1 and CDR2 from the germline V gene are LGHNA and YSLEER. This chain's CDR3 is CASSLQSGFDSPLHF.

J is TRBJ1-5 and V is TRBV6-1; TCRdb gives TRBD1 as the D gene, but with no DNA this cannot be confirmed. The germline gives CDR1 MNHNS, CDR2 SASEGT. There are 15 residues in the CDR3. CDR3 sequence: CASSPGRFSNQPQHF.

The chain carries TRBV12-3 or TRBV12-4 and TRBJ2-1; TCRdb returns TRBD1, unconfirmable since there is no DNA. This CDR3 comprises 14 residues. CDR3 residues: CASSFFGGRNEQFF.

The V call is TRBV6-2 or TRBV6-3, the J call TRBJ1-1; TCRdb's D call of TRBD1 is untestable without DNA. Germline V CDR1 and CDR2: MNHEY, SVGEGT. This CDR3 has 14 residues. CDR3 region: CASRPGQGFTEAFF.

The rearrangement uses TRBV5-4 and TRBJ1-2; the TRBD1 assignment by TCRdb is unverifiable without DNA. The CDR3 is 13 amino acids. The V gene's germline CDR1 is SGHNT and CDR2 YYREEE (reference sequence). The CDR3 loop reads CASTLQGAIGYTF.

The chain employs TRBV18 and TRBJ2-3. Germline V gene lookup returns CDR1 KGHSH and CDR2 LQKENI. The CDR3 loop spans 13 amino acids. The CDR3 spells CASSPQGLDTQYF.

This chain links TRBV4-3 with TRBJ1-6. CDR3 length: 17 amino acids. Looked up from germline, CDR1 is LGHNA and CDR2 is YSLEER. CDR3 amino acids: CASSHLFDRALGSPLHF.

The chain has TRBV4-1 and TRBJ2-7; TCRdb calls TRBD1, which cannot be checked without DNA. The CDR3 is 15 amino acids. Germline-derived CDR1 and CDR2 are MGHRA and YSYEKL. The CDR3 spells CASSQDGWTGVGKYF.

The rearrangement links TRBV5-4 to TRBJ2-2; TCRdb gives TRBD2 as the D gene, but with no DNA this cannot be confirmed. The germline V gene has CDR1 SGHNT and CDR2 YYREEE (reference sequence). The CDR3 consists of 14 residues. The chain's CDR3 is CASRLYRAPGELFF.

The CDR3 sequence: CASSWDRRPYEQYF. The chain has TRBV5-6 and TRBJ2-7. This CDR3 has 14 residues. Germline-derived CDR1 and CDR2 are SGHDT and YYEEEE.

The V call is TRBV7-3, the J call TRBJ2-2; as DNA is missing, the TRBD1 call by TCRdb cannot be tested. CDR1 and CDR2 (germline): SGHTA, FQGTGA. CDR3 size: 14 residues. CDR3 region: CASSYQEGVGELFF. The full variable domain, completed using reference TRBV7-3 and TRBJ2-2, is GAGVSQTPSNKVTEKGKYVELRCDPISGHTALYWYRQSLGQGPEFLIYFQGTGAADDSGLPNDRFFAVRPEGSVSTLKIQRTERGDSAVYLCASSYQEGVGELFFGEGSRLTVL.